The 26 T cell receptor beta chains below all came from one sample that was sequenced in a study of tumor-infiltrating lymphocytes in localized non-small cell lung cancer. Assay: immunoSEQ multiplex PCR; the TCRdb copy retains only in-frame clones and omits some. This repertoire shows around 16,000 clones, around 63% found once; its top ten account for 6.5%. Source material: lung tumor tissue. These receptors were collected from a human donor with non-small cell lung cancer.

The V call is TRBV5-1, the J call TRBJ1-6; 7 nucleotides agree with TRBD1. There are 15 residues in the CDR3. Trimming cost V 1 base and J 7 bases; bases outside gene matches: 5. CDR1 SGHRS and CDR2 YFSETQ come from the germline V gene. Here the CDR3 reads CASSLTDRNNSPLHF. In DNA, the CDR3 is TGCGCCAGCAGCTTGACGGACAGGAACAATTCACCCCTCCACTTT.

The chain couples TRBV19 to TRBJ1-5; no reliable D call. V was pared by 5 bases and J by 6 bases, with 17 bases between. The length of the CDR3 is 15 residues. Germline loops: CDR1 LNHDA, CDR2 SQIVND (reference sequence). In DNA form, the CDR3 reads TGTGCCAGTAGTTCACTCGGGAGAACGGTTCAGCCCCAGCATTTT. This sequence encodes CASSSLGRTVQPQHF. The complete variable domain, with remaining parts taken from reference TRBV19 and TRBJ1-5, reads DGGITQSPKYLFRKEGQNVTLSCEQNLNHDAMYWYRQDPGQGLRLIYYSQIVNDFQKGDIAEGYSVSREKKESFPLTVTSAQKNPTAFYLCASSSLGRTVQPQHFGDGTRLSIL.

The rearrangement links TRBV5-6 to TRBJ1-2; D possibly corresponds to TRBD1 (6 bases). The CDR3 is made up of 16 amino acids. Germline CDR1 reads SGHDT; CDR2 reads YYEEEE. The V end was cut by 0 bases, the J end by 4 bases, with 16 bases between. CDR3 region: CASSLAGAGDAYGYTF. DNA for the CDR3: TGTGCCAGCAGCTTGGCCGGGGCAGGGGATGCCTATGGCTACACCTTC.

The chain carries TRBV2 and TRBJ1-1, with 7 bases aligning to TRBD1. The V and J ends lost 0 bases and 1 base, in that order; junction bases with no gene match: 8. There are 17 residues in the CDR3. CDR1 is SNHLY, CDR2 FYNNEI, per germline. CDR3 DNA: TGTGCCAGCAGTGAAGCGCCGGAAGGGGGCCGGAACACTGAAGCTTTCTTT. Its protein is CASSEAPEGGRNTEAFF.

This rearrangement joins TRBV29-1 to TRBJ2-3, with TRBD2 identical over 10 bases. V gave up 7 bases and J gave up 2 bases; unmatched junction bases: 12. CDR1 is SQVTM and CDR2 is ANQGSEA in the germline V gene. The CDR3 has 16 amino acids. In DNA form, the CDR3 reads TGCAGCGCCCAAGGGCTAGCGGGAGAACCCACAGATACGCAGTATTTT. Protein sequence: CSAQGLAGEPTDTQYF.

This chain links TRBV10-3 with TRBJ1-1; 8 nucleotides align to TRBD1. V lost 6 bases and J lost 1; bases outside the gene matches: 7. Germline loops: CDR1 ENHRY, CDR2 SYGVKD. This CDR3 is built from 15 residues. CDR3 region: CAIRQQGEGNTEAFF. DNA of the CDR3: TGTGCCATCAGGCAACAGGGGGAAGGGAACACTGAAGCTTTCTTT.

This chain uses TRBV6-5 with TRBJ1-6; D perhaps matches TRBD1 (6 bases). This CDR3 is built from 15 residues. Trimming stripped 4 bases from V and 6 bases from J, with 13 bases between. CDR1 is MNHEY and CDR2 is SVGAGI in the germline V gene. CDR3 coding DNA: TGTGCCAGCAGTTTTACGGGGGGCACTAATTCACCCCTCCACTTT. It codes for CASSFTGGTNSPLHF.

The V gene is TRBV6-5, the J gene TRBJ2-1; the match to TRBD1 covers 7 bases. V gave up 7 bases and J gave up 7 bases; unmatched junction bases: 13. Germline V gene lookup returns CDR1 MNHEY and CDR2 SVGAGI. The CDR3 extends over 15 amino acids. The CDR3 region is CASTSAGLGQNEQFF. The CDR3 DNA reads as TGTGCCAGCACTTCCGCTGGGCTGGGACAGAATGAGCAGTTCTTC.

In this sample, this clone turned up a few times. The chain combines TRBV5-4 with TRBJ1-5; D gene unclear. V shed 2 bases and J shed 3 bases, with 6 bases lying between them. There are 13 residues in the CDR3. Germline V gene sequence: CDR1 SGHNT, CDR2 YYREEE (reference sequence). The CDR3 region has the DNA TGTGCCAGCAGCTTACTTCCCAATCAGCCCCAGCATTTT. As protein: CASSLLPNQPQHF.

The count of this clone is one. The chain has TRBV27 and TRBJ2-2, with 9 nucleotides matching TRBD1. This CDR3 has 14 amino acids. CDR1 is MNHEY, CDR2 SMNVEV, per germline (reference sequence). V shed 8 bases, J shed 6 bases, and the junction held 7 bases outside the gene matches. CDR3 bases: TGTGCCAGCCGACGGGGACAGGGTCCCGGGGAGCTGTTTTTT. Amino acids: CASRRGQGPGELFF.

V usage is TRBV5-4 and J usage is TRBJ2-7; 13 positions match TRBD2. Losses at the gene ends were 0 bases for V and 0 bases for J; bases not matched to a gene: 6. Germline V gene lookup returns CDR1 SGHNT and CDR2 YYREEE (reference sequence). CDR3 length equals 18 residues. The CDR3 DNA sequence: TGTGCCAGCAGCTTGGCCTTGAGGACTAGCGGGAGCTCCTACGAGCAGTACTTC. This gives the protein CASSLALRTSGSSYEQYF.

V usage is TRBV4-2 and J usage is TRBJ2-2, with D uncertain. CDR1 and CDR2 from the germline V gene are LGHNA and YNFKEQ. Trimming shortened V by 1 base and J by 0 bases, and 9 bases separated the two germline ends. The CDR3 has 16 amino acids. CDR3 DNA: TGTGCCAGCAGCCAAGGGGAAGGGACGAACACCGGGGAGCTGTTTTTT. It translates to CASSQGEGTNTGELFF.

As concerns this clone: One end of the junction is discordant with germline, which a read error may explain. The CDR3 DNA sequence: TGTGCCAGTAGTCTAGACAGGTACGGAGGCAATCAGCCCCAGCATTTT. Amino acid sequence: CASSLDRYGGNQPQHF. The chain combines TRBV19 with TRBJ1-5; TRBD1 is a possible D gene (6 bases). CDR1 is LNHDA and CDR2 is SQIVND in the germline V gene (reference sequence). The CDR3 consists of 16 residues.

The chain uses TRBV10-1 and TRBJ2-4; 12 bases are shared with TRBD2. V trimming: 3 bases; J trimming: 4 bases; junction bases outside the gene matches: 1. The germline V gene encodes CDR1 WNHNN and CDR2 SYGVQD (reference sequence). There are 15 residues in the CDR3. The CDR3 DNA reads as TGCGCCAGCAGTGATGGGACTAGCGGGAAAAACATTCAGTACTTC. Translation gives CASSDGTSGKNIQYF.

The J gene is TRBJ2-7, the V gene TRBV29-1, with 11 bases identical to TRBD2. Unmatched junction bases numbered 16, after V lost 5 bases and J lost 4 bases. CDR3 size: 17 residues. Germline loops: CDR1 SQVTM, CDR2 ANQGSEA. The CDR3 DNA follows: TGCAGCGTTATCCCAGCCGGGACTAGCGGTACCATGTACGAGCAGTACTTC. It is translated as CSVIPAGTSGTMYEQYF.

The chain recombines TRBV2 with TRBJ1-6; a possible D gene is TRBD1 (5 bases). This CDR3 contains 16 residues. The V gene's germline CDR1 is SNHLY and CDR2 FYNNEI. V was trimmed by 2 bases and J by 5 bases, leaving 13 bases between them. CDR3 bases: TGTGCCAGCAGTGAAAGGGGTGTGGTGAATAATTCACCCCTCCACTTT. As protein: CASSERGVVNNSPLHF.

CDR3 loop: CASSYGRSSYEQYF. CDR3 in DNA: TGTGCCAGCAGTTACGGCCGGAGCTCCTACGAGCAGTACTTC. V usage is TRBV6-5 and J usage is TRBJ2-7; no definite D call. V was trimmed by 2 bases and J by 0 bases, leaving 8 bases between them. The CDR3 totals 14 residues. The V gene's germline CDR1 is MNHEY and CDR2 SVGAGI.

This rearrangement joins TRBV2 to TRBJ1-6; 10 bases are shared with TRBD1. This CDR3 region has 15 residues. J was trimmed by 9 bases and V by 4 bases; bases with no gene match: 6. Germline CDR1 and CDR2: SNHLY and FYNNEI. CDR3 region: CASSVSGQGFSPLHF. CDR3 in DNA: TGTGCCAGCAGTGTGTCGGGACAGGGGTTTTCACCCCTCCACTTT.

This chain connects TRBV29-1 to TRBJ2-7, with 12 bases matching TRBD1. In germline, CDR1 is SQVTM, CDR2 ANQGSEA. V gave up 7 bases and J gave up 6 bases; unmatched junction bases: 4. The CDR3 is 12 residues long. This chain's CDR3 is CSAGTGGFEQYF. CDR3 bases: TGCAGCGCAGGGACAGGGGGCTTCGAGCAGTACTTC.

The gene calls are TRBV2 and TRBJ1-2, with D maybe TRBD1 (5 bases). This CDR3 spans 14 amino acids. V was pared by 4 bases and J by 4 bases, with 13 bases between. CDR1 and CDR2 from the germline V gene are SNHLY and FYNNEI. CDR3: CASSAGPASYGYTF. The CDR3 DNA is TGTGCCAGCAGTGCAGGGCCTGCTAGCTATGGCTACACCTTC.

The gene calls are TRBV19 and TRBJ1-2; 8 bases are a match to TRBD1. V dropped 7 bases and J dropped 3; count of bases not matched to a gene: 10. CDR3 length equals 15 residues. Germline CDR1 and CDR2: LNHDA and SQIVND (reference sequence). This chain's CDR3 is CASTPPGQAYYGYTF. CDR3 DNA: TGTGCCAGTACTCCTCCGGGACAGGCCTACTATGGCTACACCTTC. The variable domain in full, completed from reference TRBV19 and TRBJ1-2, reads DGGITQSPKYLFRKEGQNVTLSCEQNLNHDAMYWYRQDPGQGLRLIYYSQIVNDFQKGDIAEGYSVSREKKESFPLTVTSAQKNPTAFYLCASTPPGQAYYGYTFGSGTRLTVV.

The V and J genes are TRBV7-9 and TRBJ1-1, with unresolved D. Looked up from germline, CDR1 is SEHNR and CDR2 is FQNEAQ (reference sequence). The CDR3 spans 16 residues. Trimming removed 5 bases from V and 0 bases from J, with 16 bases in between. DNA of the CDR3: TGTGCCAGCAGCCCCAACCCCGGACGTTTGAACACTGAAGCTTTCTTT. This sequence encodes CASSPNPGRLNTEAFF. Combining the CDR3 with reference TRBV7-9 and TRBJ1-1 gives the whole variable domain DTGVSQNPRHKITKRGQNVTFRCDPISEHNRLYWYRQTLGQGPEFLTYFQNEAQLEKSRLLSDRFSAERPKGSFSTLEIQRTEQGDSAMYLCASSPNPGRLNTEAFFGQGTRLTVV.

The V call is TRBV10-3, the J call TRBJ1-4; a weak D match, TRBD1 (6 bases). Looked up from germline, CDR1 is ENHRY and CDR2 is SYGVKD. Trimming pared 3 bases from V and 5 bases from J, leaving 10 bases between. This CDR3 contains 14 residues. CDR3 sequence (DNA): TGTGCCATCAGTGAACAGGGACCAAATGAAAAACTGTTTTTT. Translated, it gives CAISEQGPNEKLFF.

The chain links TRBV7-9 to TRBJ2-7, with 9 bases that match TRBD1. Looked up from germline, CDR1 is SEHNR and CDR2 is FQNEAQ (reference sequence). The CDR3 covers 14 residues. V gave up 5 bases and J gave up 0 bases; unmatched junction bases: 2. CDR3: CASSRQGDSYEQYF. In DNA, the CDR3 is TGTGCCAGCAGCCGACAGGGGGACTCCTACGAGCAGTACTTC.

Sample share makes this clone medium-sized. The germline gene is not matched at one end of the junction; a read error may be the cause. The chain employs TRBV10-3 and TRBJ1-2; D may be TRBD1 (5 bases). From germline, CDR1 is ENHRY and CDR2 SYGVKD. The CDR3 loop spans 13 amino acids. The CDR3 coding sequence is TGTGCCATCGGTGAGACAGCTAACTATGGCTACACCTTC. Translation: CAIGETANYGYTF.

The CDR3: CASSIVNSPIGEAFF. CDR3 DNA: TGTGCCAGTAGTATAGTCAACAGCCCCATCGGTGAAGCTTTCTTT. The rearrangement links TRBV19 to TRBJ1-1; no clear D. CDR3 length: 15 amino acids. Between the trimmed V and J ends, which lost 1 base and 7 bases, there was a span of 16 bases. CDR1 and CDR2 (germline): LNHDA, SQIVND (reference sequence).